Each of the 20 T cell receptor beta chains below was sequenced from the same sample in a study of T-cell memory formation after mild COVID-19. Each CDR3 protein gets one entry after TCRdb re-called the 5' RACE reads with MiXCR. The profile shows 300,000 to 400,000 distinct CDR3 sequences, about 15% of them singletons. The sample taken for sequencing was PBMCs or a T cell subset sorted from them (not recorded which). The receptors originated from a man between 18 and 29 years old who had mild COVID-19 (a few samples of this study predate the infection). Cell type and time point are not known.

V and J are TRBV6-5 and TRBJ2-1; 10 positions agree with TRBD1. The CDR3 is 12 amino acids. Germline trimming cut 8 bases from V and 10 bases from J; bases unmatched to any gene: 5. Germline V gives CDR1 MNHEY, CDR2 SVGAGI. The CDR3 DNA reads TGTGCCAGCCAAGGGACAGGGGCCGAGCAGTTCTTC. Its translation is CASQGTGAEQFF.

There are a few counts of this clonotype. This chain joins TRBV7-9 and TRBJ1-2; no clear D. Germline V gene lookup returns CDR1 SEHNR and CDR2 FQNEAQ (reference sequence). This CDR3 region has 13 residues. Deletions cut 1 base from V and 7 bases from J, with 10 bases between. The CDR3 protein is CASSLGTAGGYTF. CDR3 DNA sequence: TGTGCCAGCAGCTTAGGGACCGCCGGTGGCTACACCTTC.

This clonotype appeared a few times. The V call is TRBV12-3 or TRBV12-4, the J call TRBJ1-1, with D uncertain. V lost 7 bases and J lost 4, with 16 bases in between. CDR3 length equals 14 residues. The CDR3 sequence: CASMDRDLSTEAFF. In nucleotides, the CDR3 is TGTGCCAGCATGGACCGGGATCTGAGCACTGAAGCTTTCTTT.

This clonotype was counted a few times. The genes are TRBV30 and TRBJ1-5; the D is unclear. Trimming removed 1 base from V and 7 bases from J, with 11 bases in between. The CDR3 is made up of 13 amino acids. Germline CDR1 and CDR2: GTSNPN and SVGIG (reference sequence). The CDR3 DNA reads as TGTGCCTGGAGTGATTCTTTTCGGCAGCCCCAGCATTTT. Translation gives CAWSDSFRQPQHF.

CDR3 loop: CASSPSGQGAHEQYV. CDR3 DNA: TGTGCCAGCAGTCCCTCCGGACAGGGGGCCCACGAGCAGTACGTC. The V call is TRBV27, the J call TRBJ2-7, with TRBD1 matching over 11 bases. The germline V gene has CDR1 MNHEY and CDR2 SMNVEV (reference sequence). CDR3 size: 15 residues. The trim removed 5 bases at V and 5 bases at J, leaving 8 bases unmatched.

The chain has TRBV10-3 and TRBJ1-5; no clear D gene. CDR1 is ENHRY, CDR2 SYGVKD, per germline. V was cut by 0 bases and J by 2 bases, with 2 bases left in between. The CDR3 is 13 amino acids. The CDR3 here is CAISESGNQPQHF. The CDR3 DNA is TGTGCCATCAGTGAGTCGGGCAATCAGCCCCAGCATTTT.

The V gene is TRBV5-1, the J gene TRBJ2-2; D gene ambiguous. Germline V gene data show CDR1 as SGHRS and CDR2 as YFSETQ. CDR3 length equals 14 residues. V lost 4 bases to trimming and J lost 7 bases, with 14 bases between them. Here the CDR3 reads CASSPERWIGELFF. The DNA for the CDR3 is TGCGCCAGCAGCCCCGAACGGTGGATCGGGGAGCTGTTTTTT.

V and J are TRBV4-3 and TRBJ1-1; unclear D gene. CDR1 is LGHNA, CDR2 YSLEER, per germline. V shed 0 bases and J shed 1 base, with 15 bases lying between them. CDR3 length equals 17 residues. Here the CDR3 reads CASSQDSGGPGNTEAFF. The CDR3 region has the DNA TGCGCCAGCAGCCAAGATTCGGGCGGACCAGGGAACACTGAAGCTTTCTTT.

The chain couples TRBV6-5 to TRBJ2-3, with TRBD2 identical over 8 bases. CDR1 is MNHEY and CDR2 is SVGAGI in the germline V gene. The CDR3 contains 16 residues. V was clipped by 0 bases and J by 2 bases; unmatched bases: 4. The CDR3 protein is CASSYSGGAATDTQYF. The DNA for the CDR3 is TGTGCCAGCAGTTACTCCGGGGGGGCCGCCACAGATACGCAGTATTTT.

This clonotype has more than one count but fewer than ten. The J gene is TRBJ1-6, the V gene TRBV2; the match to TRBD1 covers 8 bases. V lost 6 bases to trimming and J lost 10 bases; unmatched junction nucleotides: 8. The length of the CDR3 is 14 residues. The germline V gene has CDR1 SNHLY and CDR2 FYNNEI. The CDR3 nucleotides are TGTGCCAGCAGCGGACAGGGCCTAGGGTCACCCCTCCACTTT. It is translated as CASSGQGLGSPLHF. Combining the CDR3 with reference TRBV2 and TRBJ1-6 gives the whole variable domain EPEVTQTPSHQVTQMGQEVILRCVPISNHLYFYWYRQILGQKVEFLVSFYNNEISEKSEIFDDQFSVERPDGSNFTLKIRSTKLEDSAMYFCASSGQGLGSPLHFGNGTRLTVT.

CDR3 sequence (DNA): TGTGCCAGCAGCCAAGGAGGGGTTGGTTACGAGCAGTACGTC. The encoded protein is CASSQGGVGYEQYV. The V gene is TRBV3-1, the J gene TRBJ2-7; D possibly uses TRBD1 or TRBD2 (5 bases each). The CDR3 is 14 residues long. V gave up 1 base and J gave up 4 bases, with 11 bases separating them. CDR1 is LGHDT and CDR2 is YNNKEL in the germline V gene (reference sequence).

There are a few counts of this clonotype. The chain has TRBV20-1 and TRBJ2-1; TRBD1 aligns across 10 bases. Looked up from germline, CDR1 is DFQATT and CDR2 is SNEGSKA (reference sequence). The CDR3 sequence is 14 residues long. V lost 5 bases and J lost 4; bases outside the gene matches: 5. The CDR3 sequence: CSARRTGGYNEQFF. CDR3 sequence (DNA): TGCAGTGCTCGCCGGACAGGGGGGTACAATGAGCAGTTCTTC.

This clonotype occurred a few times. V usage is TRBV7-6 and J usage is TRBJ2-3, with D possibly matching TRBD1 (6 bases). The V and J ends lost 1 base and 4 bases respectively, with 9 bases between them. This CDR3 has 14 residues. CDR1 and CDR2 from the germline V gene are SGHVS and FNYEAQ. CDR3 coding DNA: TGTGCCAGCAGCTTAGTTGGGGGCTCAGATACGCAGTATTTT. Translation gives CASSLVGGSDTQYF.

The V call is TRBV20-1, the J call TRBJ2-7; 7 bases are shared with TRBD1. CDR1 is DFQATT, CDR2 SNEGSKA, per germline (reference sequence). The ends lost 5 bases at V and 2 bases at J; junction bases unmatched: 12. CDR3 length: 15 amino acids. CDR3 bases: TGCAGTGCTGTAGAGGGGACAGCTAGCCCCTACGAGCAGTACTTC. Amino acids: CSAVEGTASPYEQYF.

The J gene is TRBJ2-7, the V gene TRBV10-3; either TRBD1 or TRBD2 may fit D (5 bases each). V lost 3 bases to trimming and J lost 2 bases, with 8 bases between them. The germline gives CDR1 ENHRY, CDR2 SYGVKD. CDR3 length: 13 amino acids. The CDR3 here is CAISDEGPYEQYF. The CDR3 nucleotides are TGTGCCATCAGTGACGAGGGGCCCTACGAGCAGTACTTC.

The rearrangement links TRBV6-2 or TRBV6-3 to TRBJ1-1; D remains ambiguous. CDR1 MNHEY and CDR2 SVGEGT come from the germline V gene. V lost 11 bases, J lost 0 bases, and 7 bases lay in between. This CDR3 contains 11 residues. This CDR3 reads CAAQMNTEAFF. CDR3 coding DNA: TGTGCCGCGCAGATGAACACTGAAGCTTTCTTT.

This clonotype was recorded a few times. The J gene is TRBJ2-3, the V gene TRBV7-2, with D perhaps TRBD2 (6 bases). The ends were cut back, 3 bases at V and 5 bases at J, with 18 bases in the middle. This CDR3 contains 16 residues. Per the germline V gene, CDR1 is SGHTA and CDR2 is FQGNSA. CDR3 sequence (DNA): TGTGCCAGCAGCTTTGCAGGACCGCCCGGGGGAGATACGCAGTATTTT. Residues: CASSFAGPPGGDTQYF.

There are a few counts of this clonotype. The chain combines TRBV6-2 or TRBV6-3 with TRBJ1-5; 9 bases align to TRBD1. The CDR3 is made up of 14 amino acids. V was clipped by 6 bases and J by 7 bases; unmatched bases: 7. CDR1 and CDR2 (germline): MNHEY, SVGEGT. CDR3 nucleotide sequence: TGTGCCAGCAGATACACAGGGGGCTGGCAGCCCCAGCATTTT. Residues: CASRYTGGWQPQHF.

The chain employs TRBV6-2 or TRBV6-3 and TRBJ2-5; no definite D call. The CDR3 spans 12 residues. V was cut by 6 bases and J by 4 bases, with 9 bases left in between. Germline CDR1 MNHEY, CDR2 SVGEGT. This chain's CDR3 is CASRTSGETQYF. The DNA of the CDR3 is TGTGCCAGCAGGACCTCCGGAGAGACCCAGTACTTC.

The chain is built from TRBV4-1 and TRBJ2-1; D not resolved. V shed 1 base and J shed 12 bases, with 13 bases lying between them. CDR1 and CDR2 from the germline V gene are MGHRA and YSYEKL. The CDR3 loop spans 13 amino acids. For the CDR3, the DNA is TGCGCCAGCAGCCAAGCCGAGTCCTATATGCAGTTCTTC. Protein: CASSQAESYMQFF.